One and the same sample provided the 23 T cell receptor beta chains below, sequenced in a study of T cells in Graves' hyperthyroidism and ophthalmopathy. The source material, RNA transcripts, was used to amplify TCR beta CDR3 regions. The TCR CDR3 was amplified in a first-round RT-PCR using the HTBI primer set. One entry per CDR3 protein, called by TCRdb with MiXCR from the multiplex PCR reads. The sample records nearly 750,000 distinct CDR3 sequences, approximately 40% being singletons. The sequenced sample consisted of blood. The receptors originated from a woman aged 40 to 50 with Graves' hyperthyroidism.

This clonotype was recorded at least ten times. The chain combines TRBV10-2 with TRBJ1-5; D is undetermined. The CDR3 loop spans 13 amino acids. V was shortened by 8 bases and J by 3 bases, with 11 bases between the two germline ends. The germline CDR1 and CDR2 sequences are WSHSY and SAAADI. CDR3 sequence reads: CASLRGINQPQHF. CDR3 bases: TGCGCCAGCTTGCGGGGAATCAATCAGCCCCAGCATTTT.

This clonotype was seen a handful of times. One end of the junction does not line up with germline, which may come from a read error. The CDR3 bases are TGTGCCAGCAGTGATAGACTGTCCTATGGCTACACCTTC. Its protein product is CASSDRLSYGYTF. The chain has TRBV10-3 and TRBJ1-2; no reliable D call. Germline lookup yields CDR1 ENHRY and CDR2 SYGVKD. CDR3 length: 13 residues.

The CDR3 sequence: CASSPSQALPLYEQYF. The DNA for the CDR3 is TGTGCCAGCAGTCCCTCGCAGGCACTCCCCCTATACGAGCAGTACTTC. The rearrangement joins TRBV12-3 or TRBV12-4 to TRBJ2-7, with D hard to call. Trimming pared 5 bases from V and 4 bases from J, leaving 21 bases between. The length of the CDR3 is 16 residues.

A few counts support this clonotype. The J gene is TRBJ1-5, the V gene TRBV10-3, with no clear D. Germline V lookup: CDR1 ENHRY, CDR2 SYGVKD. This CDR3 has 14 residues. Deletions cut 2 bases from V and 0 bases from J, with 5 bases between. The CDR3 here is CAISEGPSNQPQHF. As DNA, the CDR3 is TGTGCCATCAGTGAGGGTCCTAGCAATCAGCCCCAGCATTTT.

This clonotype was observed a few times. Here the CDR3 DNA reads TGCGCCAGCAGCTTGGCCGGGACAGGGGGCTTTGGCTACACCTTC. This gives the protein CASSLAGTGGFGYTF. V usage is TRBV5-1 and J usage is TRBJ1-2; TRBD1 agrees at 12 bases. Germline-derived CDR1 and CDR2 are SGHRS and YFSETQ. This CDR3 is built from 15 residues. The trim removed 0 bases at V and 7 bases at J, leaving 4 bases unmatched.

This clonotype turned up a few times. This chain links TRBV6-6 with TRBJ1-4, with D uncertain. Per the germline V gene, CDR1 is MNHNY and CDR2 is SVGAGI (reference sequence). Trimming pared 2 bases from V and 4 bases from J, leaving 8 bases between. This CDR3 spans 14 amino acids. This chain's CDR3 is CASSYQGDNEKLFF. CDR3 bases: TGTGCCAGCAGTTACCAAGGAGATAATGAAAAACTGTTTTTT.

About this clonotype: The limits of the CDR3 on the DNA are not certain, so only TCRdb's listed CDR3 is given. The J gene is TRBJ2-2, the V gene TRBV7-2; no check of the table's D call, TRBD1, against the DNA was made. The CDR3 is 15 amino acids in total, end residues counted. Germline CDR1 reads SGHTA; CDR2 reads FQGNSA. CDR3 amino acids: CASSLVGTGTGSCFF.

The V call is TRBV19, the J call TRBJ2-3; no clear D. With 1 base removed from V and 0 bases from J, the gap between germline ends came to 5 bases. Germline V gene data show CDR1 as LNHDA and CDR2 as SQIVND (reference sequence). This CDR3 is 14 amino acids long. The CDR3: CASSIAQSTDTQYF. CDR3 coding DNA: TGTGCCAGTAGTATAGCCCAAAGCACAGATACGCAGTATTTT.

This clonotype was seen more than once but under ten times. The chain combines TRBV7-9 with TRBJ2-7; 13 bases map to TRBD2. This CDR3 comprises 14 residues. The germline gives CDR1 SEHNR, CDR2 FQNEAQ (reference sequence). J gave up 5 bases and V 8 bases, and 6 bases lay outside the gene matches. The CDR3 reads CASSPTSGRDEQYF. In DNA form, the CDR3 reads TGTGCCAGCTCCCCTACTAGCGGGAGGGACGAGCAGTACTTC.

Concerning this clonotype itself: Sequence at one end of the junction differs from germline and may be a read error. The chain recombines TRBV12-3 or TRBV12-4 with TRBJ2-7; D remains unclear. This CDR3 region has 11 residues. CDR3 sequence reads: CASSHSCEQYF. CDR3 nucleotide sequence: TGTGCCAGCAGCCATTCCTGCGAGCAGTACTTC.

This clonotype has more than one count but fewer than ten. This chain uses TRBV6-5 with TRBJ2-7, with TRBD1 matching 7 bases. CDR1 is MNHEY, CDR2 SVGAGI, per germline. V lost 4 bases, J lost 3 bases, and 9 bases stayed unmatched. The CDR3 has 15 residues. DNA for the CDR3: TGTGCCAGCAGTTTCGACAGGGATCCCAACTACGAGCAGTACTTC. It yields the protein CASSFDRDPNYEQYF.

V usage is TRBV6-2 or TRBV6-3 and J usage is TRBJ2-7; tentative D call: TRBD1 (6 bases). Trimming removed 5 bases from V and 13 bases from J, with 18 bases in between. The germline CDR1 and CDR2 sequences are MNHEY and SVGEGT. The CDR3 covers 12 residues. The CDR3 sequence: CASSHYSRDTYF. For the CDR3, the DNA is TGTGCCAGCAGTCATTATTCACGGGACACATACTTC.

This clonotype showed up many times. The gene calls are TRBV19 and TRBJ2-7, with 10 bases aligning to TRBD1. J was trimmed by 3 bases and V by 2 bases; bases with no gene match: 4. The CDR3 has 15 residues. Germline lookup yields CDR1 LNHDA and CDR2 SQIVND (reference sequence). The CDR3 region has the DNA TGTGCCAGTAGTATAAAGGGGACAGGGGACTACGAGCAGTACTTC. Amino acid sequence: CASSIKGTGDYEQYF.

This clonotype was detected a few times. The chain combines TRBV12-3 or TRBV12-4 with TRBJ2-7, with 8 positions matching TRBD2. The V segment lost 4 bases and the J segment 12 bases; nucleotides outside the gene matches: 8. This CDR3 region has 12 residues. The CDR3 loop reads CASSSSGGGPYF. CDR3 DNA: TGTGCCAGCAGTTCCTCGGGGGGGGGCCCGTACTTC.

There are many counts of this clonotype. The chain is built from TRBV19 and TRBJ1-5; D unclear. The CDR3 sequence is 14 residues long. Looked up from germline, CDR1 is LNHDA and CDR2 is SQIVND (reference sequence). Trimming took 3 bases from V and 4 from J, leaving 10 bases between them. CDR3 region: CASSIKGLNQPQHF. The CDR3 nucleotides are TGTGCCAGTAGTATTAAGGGTTTGAATCAGCCCCAGCATTTT.

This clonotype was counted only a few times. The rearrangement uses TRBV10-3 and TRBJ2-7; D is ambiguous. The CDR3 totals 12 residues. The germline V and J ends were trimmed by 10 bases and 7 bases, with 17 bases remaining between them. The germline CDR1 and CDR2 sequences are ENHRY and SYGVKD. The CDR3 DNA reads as TGTGCCAGCAAATCAGATGCCAGGGAGCAGTACTTC. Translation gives CASKSDAREQYF.

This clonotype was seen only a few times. This CDR3 is CASTPPDRFYGYTF. CDR3 coding DNA: TGTGCCAGCACCCCCCCGGACAGGTTTTATGGCTACACCTTC. The rearrangement uses TRBV7-9 and TRBJ1-2; 7 bases fit TRBD1. V lost 7 bases to trimming and J lost 5 bases; unmatched junction nucleotides: 10. CDR3 length: 14 residues. Germline CDR1 reads SEHNR; CDR2 reads FQNEAQ (reference sequence).

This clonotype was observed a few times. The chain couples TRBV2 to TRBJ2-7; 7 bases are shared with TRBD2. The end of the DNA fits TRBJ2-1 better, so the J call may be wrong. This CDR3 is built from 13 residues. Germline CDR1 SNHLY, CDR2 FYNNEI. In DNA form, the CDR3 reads TGTGCCAGCAGGGCGGGAGCGTCCCAAGTGCAGTTCTTC. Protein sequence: CASRAGASQVQFF.

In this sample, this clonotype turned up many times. The CDR3: CASSLVGGRQTNSPLHF. The DNA of the CDR3 is TGTGCCAGCAGCTTAGTCGGGGGGCGTCAAACTAATTCACCCCTCCACTTT. The gene calls are TRBV7-2 and TRBJ1-6; tentative D call: TRBD1 (6 bases). Per the germline V gene, CDR1 is SGHTA and CDR2 is FQGNSA. The CDR3 is 17 amino acids. V was pared by 1 base and J by 6 bases, with 16 bases between. The whole variable domain, filled in from reference TRBV7-2 and TRBJ1-6, reads GAGVSQSPSNKVTEKGKDVELRCDPISGHTALYWYRQSLGQGLEFLIYFQGNSAPDKSGLPSDRFSAERTGGSVSTLTIQRTQQEDSAVYLCASSLVGGRQTNSPLHFGNGTRLTVT.

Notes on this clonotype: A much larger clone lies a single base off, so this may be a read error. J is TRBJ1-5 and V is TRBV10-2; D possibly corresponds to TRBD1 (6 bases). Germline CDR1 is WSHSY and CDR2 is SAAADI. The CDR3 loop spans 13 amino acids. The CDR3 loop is CATLQGSNQPQHF. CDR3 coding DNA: TGTGCCACCTTACAGGGTAGCAATCAGCCCCAGCATTTT.

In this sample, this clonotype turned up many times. CDR3 in amino acids: CAISESPGGAGNTEAFF. CDR3 sequence (DNA): TGTGCCATCAGTGAGTCCCCAGGGGGCGCGGGGAACACTGAAGCTTTCTTT. The chain links TRBV10-3 to TRBJ1-1; 8 bases fit TRBD1. With V trimmed by 0 bases and J by 1 base, 7 bases remained unmatched. The germline V gene encodes CDR1 ENHRY and CDR2 SYGVKD. The CDR3 consists of 17 residues.

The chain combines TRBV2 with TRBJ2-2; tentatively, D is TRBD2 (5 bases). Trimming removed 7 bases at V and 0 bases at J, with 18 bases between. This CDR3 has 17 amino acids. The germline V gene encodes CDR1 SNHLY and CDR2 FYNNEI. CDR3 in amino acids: CASIPRLAEANTGELFF. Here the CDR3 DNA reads TGTGCCAGCATACCGCGGCTAGCAGAGGCGAACACCGGGGAGCTGTTTTTT.

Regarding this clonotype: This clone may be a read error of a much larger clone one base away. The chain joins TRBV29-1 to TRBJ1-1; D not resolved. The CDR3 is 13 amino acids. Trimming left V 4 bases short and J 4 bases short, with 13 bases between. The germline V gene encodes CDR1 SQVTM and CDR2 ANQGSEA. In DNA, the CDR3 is TGCAGCGTTGGGCTTAGGCCTCTCACTGAAGCTTTCTTT. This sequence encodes CSVGLRPLTEAFF.